A selection of T cell receptor beta chains follows, all from one sample in a study of blood T cell repertoires in COVID-19. Sequencing used immunoSEQ multiplex PCR; TCRdb keeps in-frame clones, though not all of them. The sample consists of a few hundred thousand clones, approximately 85% of them appearing once. The sequenced sample consisted of peripheral blood. These receptors all come from a man in his fifties or sixties who had recovered from COVID-19. Each CDR3 is given with its conserved first and last residue. Fields, in order: D gene, J gene, clone size, V gene, CDR3 protein, CDR3 DNA. The D gene is left open where the match is weak. The listing skips clone size in some rows; elsewhere it reads once, few, many or a size class.

. | TRBJ2-1 | . | TRBV5-1 | CASSPVIAMYNEQFF | TGCGCCAGCAGTCCGGTGATAGCGATGTACAATGAGCAGTTCTTC
TRBD2 | TRBJ2-3 | . | TRBV5-6 | CASSPGRDTDTQYF | TGTGCCAGCAGCCCCGGGAGGGACACAGATACGCAGTATTTT
. | TRBJ1-2 | . | TRBV18 | CASSFSTETYNYGYTF | TGTGCCAGCTCATTTTCGACGGAGACGTATAACTATGGCTACACCTTC
TRBD1 | TRBJ1-1 | . | TRBV28 | CASSSVPGQGVVTEAFF | TGTGCCAGCAGCTCCGTCCCGGGACAGGGGGTGGTGACTGAAGCTTTCTTT
. | TRBJ2-2 | . | TRBV9 | CASSGRLGRNTGELFF | TGTGCCAGCAGCGGCAGACTAGGGAGGAACACCGGGGAGCTGTTTTTT
TRBD1 | TRBJ2-7 | . | TRBV5-4 | CASSQTGQGVYEQYF | TGTGCCAGCAGCCAAACGGGACAGGGTGTATACGAGCAGTACTTC
. | TRBJ2-2 | . | TRBV27 | CASRLIRGSGELFF | TGTGCCAGCAGATTAATTAGGGGGTCCGGGGAGCTGTTTTTT
. | TRBJ1-4 | . | TRBV7-9 | CASSPLSAKLFF | TGTGCCAGCAGCCCCTTGAGTGCTAAACTGTTTTTT
TRBD1 | TRBJ2-2 | . | TRBV27 | CASSPIQGATSAGELFF | TGTGCCAGCAGCCCAATACAGGGGGCGACCTCCGCCGGGGAGCTGTTTTTT
. | TRBJ2-7 | . | TRBV18 | CASSPGARVSSYEQYF | TGTGCCAGCTCACCAGGAGCACGCGTTTCCTCCTACGAGCAGTACTTC
TRBD1 | TRBJ1-4 | . | TRBV5-5 | CASSLEDRGGEKLFF | TGTGCCAGCAGCTTGGAGGACAGGGGCGGAGAAAAACTGTTTTTT
TRBD2 | TRBJ2-3 | . | TRBV29-1 | CSVNGGTRGTDTQYF | TGCAGCGTCAACGGGGGGACTAGGGGCACAGATACGCAGTATTTT
TRBD1 | TRBJ1-5 | . | TRBV6-5 | CASRQGADQPQHF | TGTGCCAGCAGACAGGGGGCCGATCAGCCCCAGCATTTT
. | TRBJ2-1 | . | TRBV3-1/TRBV3-2 | CASSQASLRGAQFF | TGTGCCAGCAGCCAAGCTTCATTAAGGGGTGCGCAGTTCTTC
. | TRBJ2-7 | . | TRBV27 | CASSSRPPPGPYEQYF | TGTGCCAGCAGCTCTAGACCCCCCCCGGGTCCCTACGAGCAGTACTTC
. | TRBJ2-7 | . | TRBV6-5 | CASSYYGDGYEQYF | TGTGCCAGCAGTTACTACGGGGATGGGTACGAGCAGTACTTC
. | TRBJ2-3 | . | TRBV18 | CASSPSSFDTQYF | TGTGCCAGCTCACCTTCTAGTTTCGATACGCAGTATTTT
. | TRBJ1-4 | . | TRBV10-1 | CASSDGGAGEKLFF | TGCGCCAGCAGTGATGGGGGCGCGGGTGAAAAACTGTTTTTT
TRBD1 | TRBJ1-5 | . | TRBV7-9 | CASSATGVSNQPQHF | TGTGCCAGCAGCGCCACAGGGGTGAGCAATCAGCCCCAGCATTTT
TRBD1 | TRBJ1-2 | . | TRBV4-1 | CASSHGTGGNYGYTF | TGCGCCAGCAGCCATGGGACAGGGGGTAACTATGGCTACACCTTC
TRBD2 | TRBJ2-2 | . | TRBV29-1 | CSVVSSGGNTGELFF | TGCAGCGTTGTTTCTAGCGGAGGTAACACCGGGGAGCTGTTTTTT
TRBD2 | TRBJ2-2 | once | TRBV3-1/TRBV3-2 | CASSPRAGAGTGELFF | TGTGCCAGCAGCCCACGAGCGGGGGCGGGCACCGGGGAGCTGTTTTTT
TRBD1 | TRBJ1-2 | . | TRBV5-1 | CASSPGTANDNYGYTF | TGCGCCAGCAGCCCGGGGACAGCAAATGACAACTATGGCTACACCTTC
. | TRBJ2-7 | . | TRBV11-2 | CASQGEGWASYEQYF | TGTGCCAGCCAAGGGGAAGGGTGGGCCTCCTACGAGCAGTACTTC
TRBD1 | TRBJ2-1 | . | TRBV4-2 | CASSQDDRALLGDNEQFF | TGTGCCAGCAGCCAAGATGACAGGGCCCTCCTGGGGGACAATGAGCAGTTCTTC
. | TRBJ2-3 | . | TRBV20-1 | CSASRLGVLTTDTQYF | TGCAGTGCTAGTCGCTTGGGAGTACTGACTACAGATACGCAGTATTTT